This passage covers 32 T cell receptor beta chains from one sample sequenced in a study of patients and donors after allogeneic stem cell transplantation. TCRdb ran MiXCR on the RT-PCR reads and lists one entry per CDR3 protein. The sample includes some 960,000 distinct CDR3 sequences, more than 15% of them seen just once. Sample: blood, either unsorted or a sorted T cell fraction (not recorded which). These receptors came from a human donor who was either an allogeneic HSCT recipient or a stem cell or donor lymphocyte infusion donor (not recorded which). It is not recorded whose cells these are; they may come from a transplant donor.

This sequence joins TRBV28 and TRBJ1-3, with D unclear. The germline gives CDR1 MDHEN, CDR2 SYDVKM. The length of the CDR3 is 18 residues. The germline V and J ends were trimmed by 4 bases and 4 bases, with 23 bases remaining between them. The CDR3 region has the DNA TGTGCCAGCAGTTCGCATAGTAAGAAGTGGTCAGGCGGAAACACCATATATTTT. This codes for CASSSHSKKWSGGNTIYF. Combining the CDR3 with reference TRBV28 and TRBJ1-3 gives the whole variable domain DVKVTQSSRYLVKRTGEKVFLECVQDMDHENMFWYRQDPGLGLRLIYFSYDVKMKEKGDIPEGYSVSREKKERFSLILESASTNQTSMYLCASSSHSKKWSGGNTIYFGEGSWLTVV.

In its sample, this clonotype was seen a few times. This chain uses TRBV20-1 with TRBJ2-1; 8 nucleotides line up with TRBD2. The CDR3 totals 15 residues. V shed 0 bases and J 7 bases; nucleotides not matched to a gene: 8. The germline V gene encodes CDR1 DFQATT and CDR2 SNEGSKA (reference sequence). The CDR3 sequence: CSAREPALAGNEQFF. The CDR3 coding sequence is TGCAGTGCTAGAGAACCTGCGTTAGCGGGGAATGAGCAGTTCTTC.

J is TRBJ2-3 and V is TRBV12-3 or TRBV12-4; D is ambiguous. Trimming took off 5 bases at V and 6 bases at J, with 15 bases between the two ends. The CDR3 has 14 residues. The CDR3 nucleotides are TGTGCCAGCAGTCCCGAGACGGTTACGGATACGCAGTATTTT. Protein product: CASSPETVTDTQYF.

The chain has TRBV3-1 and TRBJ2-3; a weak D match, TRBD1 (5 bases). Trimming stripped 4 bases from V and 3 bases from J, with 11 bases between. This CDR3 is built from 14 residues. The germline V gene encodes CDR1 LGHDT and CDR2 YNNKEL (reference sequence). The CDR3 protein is CASSRGLATDTQYF. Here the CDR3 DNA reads TGTGCCAGCAGCCGGGGCTTAGCTACAGATACGCAGTATTTT.

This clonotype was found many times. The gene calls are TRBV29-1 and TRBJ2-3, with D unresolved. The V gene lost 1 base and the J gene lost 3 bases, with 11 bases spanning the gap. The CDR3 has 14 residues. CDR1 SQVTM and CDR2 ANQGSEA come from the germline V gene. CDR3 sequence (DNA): TGCAGCGTTGAAGGGAGTTTTTTGACAGATACGCAGTATTTT. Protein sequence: CSVEGSFLTDTQYF.

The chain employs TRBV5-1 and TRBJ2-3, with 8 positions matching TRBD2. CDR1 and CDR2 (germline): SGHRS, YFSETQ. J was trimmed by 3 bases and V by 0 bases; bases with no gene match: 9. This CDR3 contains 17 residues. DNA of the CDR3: TGCGCCAGCAGCTTGGGGCTAGCGGGCCGGCTAACAGATACGCAGTATTTT. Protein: CASSLGLAGRLTDTQYF. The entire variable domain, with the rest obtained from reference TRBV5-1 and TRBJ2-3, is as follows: KAGVTQTPRYLIKTRGQQVTLSCSPISGHRSVSWYQQTPGQGLQFLFEYFSETQRNKGNFPGRFSGRQFSNSRSEMNVSTLELGDSALYLCASSLGLAGRLTDTQYFGPGTRLTVL.

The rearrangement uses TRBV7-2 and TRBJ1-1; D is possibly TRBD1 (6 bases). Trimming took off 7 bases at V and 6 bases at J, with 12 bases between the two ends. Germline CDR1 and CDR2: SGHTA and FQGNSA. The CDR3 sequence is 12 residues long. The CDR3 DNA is TGTGCCAGCAAACTGAAGGGGGCTGAAGCTTTCTTT. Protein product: CASKLKGAEAFF. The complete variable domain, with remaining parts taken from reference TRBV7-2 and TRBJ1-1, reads GAGVSQSPSNKVTEKGKDVELRCDPISGHTALYWYRQSLGQGLEFLIYFQGNSAPDKSGLPSDRFSAERTGGSVSTLTIQRTQQEDSAVYLCASKLKGAEAFFGQGTRLTVV.

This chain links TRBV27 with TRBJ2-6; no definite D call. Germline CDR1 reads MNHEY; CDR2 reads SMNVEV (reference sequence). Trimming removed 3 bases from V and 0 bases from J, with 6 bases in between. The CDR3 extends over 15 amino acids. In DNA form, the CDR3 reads TGTGCCAGCAGTTTCTTCCTCTCTGGGGCCAACGTCCTGACTTTC. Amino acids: CASSFFLSGANVLTF.

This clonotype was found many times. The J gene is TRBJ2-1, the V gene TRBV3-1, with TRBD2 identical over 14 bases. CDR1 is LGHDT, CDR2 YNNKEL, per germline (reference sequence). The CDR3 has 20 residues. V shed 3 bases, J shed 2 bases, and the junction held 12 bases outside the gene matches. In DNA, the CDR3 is TGTGCCAGCAGCCACCGGGGGACTAGCGGGAGTCGGTTCGCCTACAATGAGCAGTTCTTC. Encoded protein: CASSHRGTSGSRFAYNEQFF.

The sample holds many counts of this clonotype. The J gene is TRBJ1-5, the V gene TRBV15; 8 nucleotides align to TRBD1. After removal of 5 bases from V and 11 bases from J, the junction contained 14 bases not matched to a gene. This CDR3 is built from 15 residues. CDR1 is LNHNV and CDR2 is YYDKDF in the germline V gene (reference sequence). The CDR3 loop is CATSDRGTGARAQHF. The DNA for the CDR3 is TGTGCCACCAGCGACCGAGGGACAGGAGCTAGAGCCCAGCATTTT.

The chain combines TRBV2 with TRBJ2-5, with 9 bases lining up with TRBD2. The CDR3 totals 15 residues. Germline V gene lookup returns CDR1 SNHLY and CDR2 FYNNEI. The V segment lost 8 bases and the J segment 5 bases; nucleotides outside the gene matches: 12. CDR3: CASGLAGAPGETQYF. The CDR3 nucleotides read TGTGCCAGCGGATTAGCGGGAGCCCCGGGGGAGACCCAGTACTTC.

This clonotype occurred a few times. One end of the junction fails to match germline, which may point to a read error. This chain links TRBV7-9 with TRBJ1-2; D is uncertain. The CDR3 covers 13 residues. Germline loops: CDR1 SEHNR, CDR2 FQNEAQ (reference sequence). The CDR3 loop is CASSIARGDGYTF. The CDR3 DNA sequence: TGTGCCAGCAGCATAGCTAGAGGAGATGGCTACACCTTC.

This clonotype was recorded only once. For the CDR3, the DNA is TGTGCCAGCAGTTATCAGGGGGCCCAGCATTTT. Residues: CASSYQGAQHF. The V and J genes are TRBV12-3 or TRBV12-4 and TRBJ1-5; 7 bases align to TRBD1. Losses at the gene ends were 4 bases for V and 11 bases for J; bases not matched to a gene: 2. The CDR3 sequence is 11 residues long.

CDR3 residues: CASSDPGQGYGYTF. CDR3 in DNA: TGTGCCAGCAGTGACCCGGGACAGGGTTATGGCTACACCTTC. The rearrangement joins TRBV6-4 to TRBJ1-2; 9 bases agree with TRBD1. The CDR3 is made up of 14 amino acids. Germline CDR1 is MRHNA and CDR2 is SNTAGT. With 2 bases clipped from V and 5 bases from J, the junction kept 3 bases outside the gene matches.

CDR3 loop: CAWSVLQGATGELFF. DNA for the CDR3: TGTGCCTGGAGTGTATTACAGGGGGCCACCGGGGAGCTGTTTTTT. The rearrangement joins TRBV30 to TRBJ2-2, with TRBD1 matching over 9 bases. The CDR3 is 15 amino acids. V lost 0 bases to trimming and J lost 4 bases; unmatched junction nucleotides: 3. Looked up from germline, CDR1 is GTSNPN and CDR2 is SVGIG (reference sequence).

DNA for the CDR3: TGTGCCTGGAGTGCTCGGTCAGGGGTCAGTGGCTACACCTTC. It translates to CAWSARSGVSGYTF. J is TRBJ1-2 and V is TRBV30, with a possible D match to TRBD1 (6 bases). The CDR3 is 14 amino acids. The V gene's germline CDR1 is GTSNPN and CDR2 SVGIG (reference sequence). V was clipped by 1 base and J by 7 bases, with 16 bases between them. Full variable domain (remainder filled in from reference TRBV30 and TRBJ1-2): SQTIHQWPATLVQPVGSPLSLECTVEGTSNPNLYWYRQAAGRGLQLLFYSVGIGQISSEVPQNLSASRPQDRQFILSSKKLLLSDSGFYLCAWSARSGVSGYTFGSGTRLTVV.

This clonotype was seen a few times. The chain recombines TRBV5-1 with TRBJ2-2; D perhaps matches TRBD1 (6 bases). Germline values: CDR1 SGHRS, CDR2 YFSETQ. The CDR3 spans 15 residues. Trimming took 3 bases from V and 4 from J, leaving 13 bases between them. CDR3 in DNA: TGCGCCAGCAGCTACCTCCCGACAGGCACCGGGGAGCTGTTTTTT. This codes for CASSYLPTGTGELFF.

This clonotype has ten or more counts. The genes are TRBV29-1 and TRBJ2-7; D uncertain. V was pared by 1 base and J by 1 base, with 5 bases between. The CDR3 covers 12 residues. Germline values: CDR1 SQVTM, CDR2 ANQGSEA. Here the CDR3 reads CSVEVPSYEQYF. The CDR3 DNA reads TGCAGCGTTGAAGTCCCTTCCTACGAGCAGTACTTC.

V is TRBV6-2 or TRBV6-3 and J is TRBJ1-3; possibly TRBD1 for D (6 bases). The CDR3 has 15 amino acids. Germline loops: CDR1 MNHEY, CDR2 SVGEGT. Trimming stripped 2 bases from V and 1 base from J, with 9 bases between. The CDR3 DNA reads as TGTGCCAGCAGTTACCTTGGACAGTCTGGAAACACCATATATTTT. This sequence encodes CASSYLGQSGNTIYF.

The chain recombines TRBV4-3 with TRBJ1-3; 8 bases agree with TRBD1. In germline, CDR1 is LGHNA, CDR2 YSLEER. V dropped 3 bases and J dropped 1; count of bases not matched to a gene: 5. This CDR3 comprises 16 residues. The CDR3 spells CASSQDRVPSGNTIYF. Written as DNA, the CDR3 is TGCGCCAGCAGCCAGGACAGGGTACCATCTGGAAACACCATATATTTT.

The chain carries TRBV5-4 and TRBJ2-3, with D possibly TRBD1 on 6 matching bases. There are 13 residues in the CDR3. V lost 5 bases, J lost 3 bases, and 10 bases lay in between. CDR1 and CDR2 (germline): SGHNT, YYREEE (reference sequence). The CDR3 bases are TGTGCCAGCAGACGGGACAAAACAGATACGCAGTATTTT. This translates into CASRRDKTDTQYF. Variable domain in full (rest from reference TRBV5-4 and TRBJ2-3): ETGVTQSPTHLIKTRGQQVTLRCSSQSGHNTVSWYQQALGQGPQFIFQYYREEENGRGNFPPRFSGLQFPNYSSELNVNALELDDSALYLCASRRDKTDTQYFGPGTRLTVL.

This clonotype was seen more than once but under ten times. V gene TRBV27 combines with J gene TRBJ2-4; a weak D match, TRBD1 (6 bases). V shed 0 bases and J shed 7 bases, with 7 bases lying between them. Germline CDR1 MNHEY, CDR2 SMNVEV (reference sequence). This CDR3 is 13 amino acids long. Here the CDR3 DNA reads TGTGCCAGCAGTTTATCTCAGGGGAACATTCAGTACTTC. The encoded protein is CASSLSQGNIQYF.

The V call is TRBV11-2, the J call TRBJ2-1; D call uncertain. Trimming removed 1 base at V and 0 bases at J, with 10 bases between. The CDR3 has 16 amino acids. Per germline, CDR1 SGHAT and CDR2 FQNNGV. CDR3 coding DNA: TGTGCCAGCAGCTTAGGGGCTCCACTCTCCTACAATGAGCAGTTCTTC. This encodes CASSLGAPLSYNEQFF.

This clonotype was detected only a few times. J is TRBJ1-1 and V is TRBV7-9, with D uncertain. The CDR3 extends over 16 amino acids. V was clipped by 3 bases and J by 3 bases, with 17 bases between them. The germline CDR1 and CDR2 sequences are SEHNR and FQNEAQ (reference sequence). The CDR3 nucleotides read TGTGCCAGCAGCTTTAGCACGGTACTAAGGGACACTGAAGCTTTCTTT. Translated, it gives CASSFSTVLRDTEAFF.

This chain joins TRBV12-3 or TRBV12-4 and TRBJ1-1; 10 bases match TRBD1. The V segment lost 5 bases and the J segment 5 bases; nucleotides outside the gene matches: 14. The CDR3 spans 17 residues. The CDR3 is CASSPDRGILRGTEAFF. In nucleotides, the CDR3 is TGTGCCAGCAGTCCGGACAGGGGGATATTAAGGGGGACTGAAGCTTTCTTT.

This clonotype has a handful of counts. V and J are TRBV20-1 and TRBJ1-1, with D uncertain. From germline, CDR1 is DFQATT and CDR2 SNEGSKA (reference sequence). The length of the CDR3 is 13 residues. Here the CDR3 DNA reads TGCGGCGCGGCGAGAGGATTGAACACTGAAGCTTTCTTT. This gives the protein CGAARGLNTEAFF.

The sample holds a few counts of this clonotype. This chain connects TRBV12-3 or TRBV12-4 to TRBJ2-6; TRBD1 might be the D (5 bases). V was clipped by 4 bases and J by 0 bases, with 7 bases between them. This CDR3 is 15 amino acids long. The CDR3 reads CASSSRDSGANVLTF. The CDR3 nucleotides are TGTGCCAGCAGTTCCAGGGACTCTGGGGCCAACGTCCTGACTTTC.

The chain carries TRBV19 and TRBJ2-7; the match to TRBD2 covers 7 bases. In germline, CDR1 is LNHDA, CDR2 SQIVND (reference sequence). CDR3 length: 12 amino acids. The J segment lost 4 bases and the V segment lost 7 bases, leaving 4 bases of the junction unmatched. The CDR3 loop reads CASTLSGYEQYF. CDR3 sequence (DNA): TGTGCCAGTACCCTTAGCGGGTACGAGCAGTACTTC.

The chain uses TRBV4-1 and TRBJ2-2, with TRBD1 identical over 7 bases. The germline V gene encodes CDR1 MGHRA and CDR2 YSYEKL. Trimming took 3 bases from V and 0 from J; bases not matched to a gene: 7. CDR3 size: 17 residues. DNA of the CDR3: TGCGCCAGCAGCCATGTGCCTGGACAGGCGAACACCGGGGAGCTGTTTTTT. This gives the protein CASSHVPGQANTGELFF.

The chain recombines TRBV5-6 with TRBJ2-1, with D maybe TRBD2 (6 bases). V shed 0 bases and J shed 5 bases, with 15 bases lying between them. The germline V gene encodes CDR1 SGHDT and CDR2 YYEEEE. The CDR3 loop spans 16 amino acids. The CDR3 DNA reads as TGTGCCAGCAGCTTGGTGGCGGGGAAACCACACAATGAGCAGTTCTTC. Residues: CASSLVAGKPHNEQFF.

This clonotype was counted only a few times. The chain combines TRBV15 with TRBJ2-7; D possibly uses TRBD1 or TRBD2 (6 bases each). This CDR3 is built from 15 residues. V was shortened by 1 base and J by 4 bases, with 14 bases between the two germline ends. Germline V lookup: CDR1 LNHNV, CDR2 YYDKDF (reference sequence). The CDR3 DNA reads TGTGCCACCAGCAGAGTGAAGGGGGGTTCGTACGAGCAGTACTTC. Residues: CATSRVKGGSYEQYF.

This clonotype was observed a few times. The CDR3 loop is CASSLKPLEAFF. CDR3 nucleotide sequence: TGTGCCAGCAGTTTAAAACCGCTTGAAGCTTTCTTT. V is TRBV12-3 or TRBV12-4 and J is TRBJ1-1, with unresolved D. The CDR3 extends over 12 amino acids. Trimming removed 2 bases at V and 7 bases at J, with 8 bases between.